This is a list of T cell receptor beta chains from one sample in a study of shared clonotypes between healthy human individuals. Libraries were prepared by immunoSEQ multiplex PCR; TCRdb keeps only in-frame clonotypes and omits some of them. The repertoire holds some 630,000 clones, with about 95% as singletons. The sequencing sample was made of naive CD8+ T cells sorted from blood. These receptors came from a woman younger than 45 in good health. Both conserved end residues are part of each CDR3. The D gene is left open where the match is weak. Clone sizes are given selectively: once, few, many, or a class where the clone is expanded.

>TRBV27|.|.|TRBJ2-7
TGTGCCAGCAGTCCCCGGGCAGGGGTTTCCTACGAGCAGTACTTC
CASSPRAGVSYEQYF
>TRBV7-9|once|TRBD1|TRBJ2-7
TGTGCCAGCAGCTTATTGGGACAGAACTACGAGCAGTACTTC
CASSLLGQNYEQYF
>TRBV29-1|.|.|TRBJ1-2
TGCAGCGTTCTAGGAGAGGGGGGTAGTCTGTATGGCTACACCTTC
CSVLGEGGSLYGYTF
>TRBV11-2|.|.|TRBJ2-1
TGTGCCAGCAGAACAACGGGGGGCGATGAGCAGTTCTTC
CASRTTGGDEQFF
>TRBV27|.|TRBD2|TRBJ2-1
TGTGCCAGCACCCCGGGACTAGCGGCATACAATGAGCAGTTCTTC
CASTPGLAAYNEQFF
>TRBV9|.|.|TRBJ2-2
TGTGCCAGCAGCGGCACCGGGGAGCTGTTTTTT
CASSGTGELFF
>TRBV15|.|.|TRBJ2-1
TGTGCCACCAGCATACCAGGCCTCTACAATGAGCAGTTCTTC
CATSIPGLYNEQFF
>TRBV27|.|.|TRBJ2-7
TGTGCCAGCTTGGACCAGCTGTCCTACGAGCAGTACTTC
CASLDQLSYEQYF
>TRBV7-9|.|TRBD1|TRBJ2-5
TGTGCCAGCAGCCGAACAGGGGTAATAGAGACCCAGTACTTC
CASSRTGVIETQYF
>TRBV5-4|once|.|TRBJ2-5
TGTGCCAGCAGCCTGGACCCCCAGGCCCAGTACTTC
CASSLDPQAQYF
>TRBV11-2|.|.|TRBJ2-2
TGTGCCAGCAGTCCCTGGGCTCTATCCACCGGGGAGCTGTTTTTT
CASSPWALSTGELFF
>TRBV7-9|.|.|TRBJ2-7
TGTGCCAGCAGCTTTGCCGGCAGGACCTACGAGCAGTACTTC
CASSFAGRTYEQYF
>TRBV7-2|.|TRBD2|TRBJ2-7
TGTGCCAGCAGCCCAGTTGGCGGGACTAGCTCCTACGAGCAGTACTTC
CASSPVGGTSSYEQYF
>TRBV19|.|TRBD1|TRBJ1-1
TGTGCCAGTAGTATGGACCGGGACAGTCGAGAAGCTTTCTTT
CASSMDRDSREAFF
>TRBV2|.|.|TRBJ2-3
TGTGCCAGCAGTGATGGAGCTAGCAGCACAGATACGCAGTATTTT
CASSDGASSTDTQYF
>TRBV10-3|.|.|TRBJ1-3
TGTGCCATCAGTGTTCAGGGGCTGCGTGGAAACACCATATATTTT
CAISVQGLRGNTIYF
>TRBV7-9|.|.|TRBJ2-7
TGTGCCAGCAGCCCAGGGGCCGGATTTTACTACGAGCAGTACTTC
CASSPGAGFYYEQYF
>TRBV28|.|.|TRBJ2-1
TGTGCCAGCAGTTTACAGGGGGGAACCTACAATGAGCAGTTCTTC
CASSLQGGTYNEQFF
>TRBV27|.|.|TRBJ2-1
TGTGCCAGCAGCTCCAGCTCCTACAATGAGCAGTTCTTC
CASSSSSYNEQFF
>TRBV4-1|.|.|TRBJ2-7
TGCGCCAGCGATGTCGAGGGGAAACGGGGGAGGAGGGAGCAGTACTTC
CASDVEGKRGRREQYF
>TRBV5-1|.|.|TRBJ2-7
TGCGCCAGCAGCTTGGCCGGCCAGGATGCCTACGAGCAGTACTTC
CASSLAGQDAYEQYF
>TRBV15|once|.|TRBJ2-5
TGTGCCACCAGCAGAACCTCTGGGGTGCCTTACGAGACCCAGTACTTC
CATSRTSGVPYETQYF
>TRBV5-1|.|TRBD1|TRBJ2-7
TGCGCCAGCAGCTTTAGACAGGGGTCGGACGAGCAGTACTTC
CASSFRQGSDEQYF
>TRBV27|.|TRBD1|TRBJ1-1
TGTGCCAGCGGTATCGGGACAGGAATGAACACTGAAGCTTTCTTT
CASGIGTGMNTEAFF
>TRBV27|.|TRBD2|TRBJ2-1
TGTGCCAGCAGTTTCATCGGGACTACTCTAAATGAGCAGTTCTTC
CASSFIGTTLNEQFF
>TRBV28|once|.|TRBJ1-5
TGTGCCAGCGGAACAGGGAGCCAGCCCCAGCATTTT
CASGTGSQPQHF
>TRBV30|.|TRBD1|TRBJ2-7
TGTGCCTGCCAAAGTCACAGGGGGCCCTACGAGCAGTACTTC
CACQSHRGPYEQYF
>TRBV30|.|.|TRBJ2-1
TGTGCCTGGAGCCCCCCCGGGGAGCGGTGGTTCTTC
CAWSPPGERWFF
>TRBV7-6|once|.|TRBJ2-3
TGTGCCAGCAGCTTAGCCTTGCGACGGTTCAATCATACGCAGTATTTT
CASSLALRRFNHTQYF
>TRBV9|.|TRBD2|TRBJ2-1
TGTGCCAGCAGCGCTGAGCTAGCGGCAACTTACAATGAGCAGTTCTTC
CASSAELAATYNEQFF
>TRBV19|.|TRBD1|TRBJ2-7
TGTGCCAGTAGCCTTCCGGGACAGGGGCAGTACTTC
CASSLPGQGQYF
>TRBV30|once|.|TRBJ2-1
TGTGCCTGGAGTTCTAACAGGGTTCGCGGATACAATGAGCAGTTCTTC
CAWSSNRVRGYNEQFF
>TRBV9|.|TRBD2|TRBJ2-7
TGTGCCAGCAGCCCGACTAGCGGGAGGGGGTACGTCGAGCAGTACTTC
CASSPTSGRGYVEQYF
>TRBV27|.|.|TRBJ2-1
TGTGCCAGCAGTCAGGGCAGTGAGCAGTTCTTC
CASSQGSEQFF
>TRBV11-2|once|.|TRBJ2-7
TGTGCCAGCAGCTCCAGGACACTAAACTACGAGCAGTACTTC
CASSSRTLNYEQYF
>TRBV19|.|.|TRBJ1-5
TGTGCCAGTAGTATAAAGGGGAATAGCAATCAGCCCCAGCATTTT
CASSIKGNSNQPQHF
>TRBV7-3|once|.|TRBJ2-3
TGTGCCAGCAGCTTAATCTCCGCCCCGGCCCGAGGGGCGGGATACCCCACAGATACGCAGTATTTT
CASSLISAPARGAGYPTDTQYF
>TRBV27|.|TRBD1|TRBJ1-3
TGTGCCAGCAGTTCCATAGCAGGGACAGGGGTCGGAAACACCATATATTTT
CASSSIAGTGVGNTIYF
>TRBV9|.|TRBD1|TRBJ2-5
TGTGCCAGCAGCGGGGGACAGGGGACGGGCGAGACCCAGTACTTC
CASSGGQGTGETQYF
>TRBV6-5|.|TRBD2|TRBJ2-2
TGTGCCAGCGGGAAGTGGCGGGAGACCGGGGAGCTGTTTTTT
CASGKWRETGELFF
>TRBV9|.|TRBD2|TRBJ2-5
TGTGCCAGCAGCGTATTCGCGGGGGGGGAGACCCAGTACTTC
CASSVFAGGETQYF